The rows below give T cell receptor beta chains drawn from one sample of a study of blood T cell repertoires in COVID-19. The repertoire was sequenced with immunoSEQ multiplex PCR; TCRdb's copy has only in-frame clones and lacks some. Of about 430,000 clones listed, 85% to 90% are singletons. The sequenced material came from peripheral blood. These receptor sequences come from a man between 18 and 35 years old with COVID-19, enrolled during active disease. Each CDR3 is given with its conserved first and last residue. Each record gives: CDR3 length, D gene, V gene, clone size, J gene, CDR3 DNA, CDR3 protein. A D gene is named only where the DNA matches it firmly. Some rows mark clone size as missing; the rest say once, few, many or name a class of expanded clone.

len: 14
d_gene: .
v_gene: TRBV27
abundance: few
j_gene: TRBJ1-1
CDR3nt: TGTGCCAGCAGTTTATCGCCCGGGGGGACTGAAGCTTTCTTT
CDR3aa: CASSLSPGGTEAFF

len: 16
d_gene: TRBD1
v_gene: TRBV19
abundance: .
j_gene: TRBJ1-6
CDR3nt: TGTGCCAGTAGTGCCCAGGGCGGACAGGGGAATTCACCCCTCCACTTT
CDR3aa: CASSAQGGQGNSPLHF

len: 16
d_gene: TRBD2
v_gene: TRBV6-1
abundance: .
j_gene: TRBJ2-7
CDR3nt: TGTGCCAGCAGTGAACCCGCGGGGGGGCTTAGCTACGAGCAGTACTTC
CDR3aa: CASSEPAGGLSYEQYF

len: 17
d_gene: .
v_gene: TRBV27
abundance: .
j_gene: TRBJ1-5
CDR3nt: TGTGCCAGCAGTTTATTCTTCGACTTTTTTAGCAATCAGCCCCAGCATTTT
CDR3aa: CASSLFFDFFSNQPQHF

len: 14
d_gene: TRBD1
v_gene: TRBV25-1
abundance: .
j_gene: TRBJ2-2
CDR3nt: TGTGCCAGCAGTAAACAGGGGACCGCCGGGGAGCTGTTTTTT
CDR3aa: CASSKQGTAGELFF

len: 16
d_gene: .
v_gene: TRBV7-8
abundance: .
j_gene: TRBJ2-1
CDR3nt: TGTGCCAGCAGCCCCCGGCCAGCGGGACACTACAATGAGCAGTTCTTC
CDR3aa: CASSPRPAGHYNEQFF

len: 14
d_gene: TRBD2
v_gene: TRBV5-1
abundance: .
j_gene: TRBJ2-3
CDR3nt: TGCGCCAGCAGCTCGGGGGGGTCCACAGATACGCAGTATTTT
CDR3aa: CASSSGGSTDTQYF

len: 14
d_gene: TRBD2
v_gene: TRBV27
abundance: .
j_gene: TRBJ2-1
CDR3nt: TGTGCCAGCAGTTTAGCGGGGGAGTACAATGAGCAGTTCTTC
CDR3aa: CASSLAGEYNEQFF

len: 15
d_gene: .
v_gene: TRBV7-9
abundance: .
j_gene: TRBJ2-6
CDR3nt: TGTGCCAGCAGCCCCACAGGAAATGGGGCCAACGTCCTGACTTTC
CDR3aa: CASSPTGNGANVLTF

len: 15
d_gene: .
v_gene: TRBV7-2
abundance: .
j_gene: TRBJ1-1
CDR3nt: TGTGCCAGCAGCTTAGTGGGCCGGGAGAACACTGAAGCTTTCTTT
CDR3aa: CASSLVGRENTEAFF

len: 15
d_gene: TRBD2
v_gene: TRBV24-1
abundance: .
j_gene: TRBJ2-1
CDR3nt: TGTGCCACCAGTGATTTAGGGCTAGCGGATGGTGAGCAGTTCTTC
CDR3aa: CATSDLGLADGEQFF

len: 15
d_gene: TRBD1
v_gene: TRBV6-5
abundance: .
j_gene: TRBJ1-2
CDR3nt: TGTGCCAGCAGTAGTCAGACAGGGGGCCCTTATGGCTACACCTTC
CDR3aa: CASSSQTGGPYGYTF

len: 13
d_gene: .
v_gene: TRBV12-3/TRBV12-4
abundance: .
j_gene: TRBJ2-7
CDR3nt: TGTGCCAGCAGTGCGGATTTAGGTTGGGAGCAGTACTTC
CDR3aa: CASSADLGWEQYF

len: 14
d_gene: .
v_gene: TRBV19
abundance: .
j_gene: TRBJ1-2
CDR3nt: TGTGCCAGTTCCAGACAGGCAACTAACTATGGCTACACCTTC
CDR3aa: CASSRQATNYGYTF

len: 13
d_gene: .
v_gene: TRBV2
abundance: .
j_gene: TRBJ2-5
CDR3nt: TGTGCCAGCAGGCCCGACGGGGAAGAGACCCAGTACTTC
CDR3aa: CASRPDGEETQYF

len: 15
d_gene: TRBD1
v_gene: TRBV30
abundance: .
j_gene: TRBJ1-2
CDR3nt: TGTGCCTGGAGTGTAAGGACAGGGGGGTACTATGGCTACACCTTC
CDR3aa: CAWSVRTGGYYGYTF

len: 14
d_gene: TRBD1
v_gene: TRBV18
abundance: once
j_gene: TRBJ2-1
CDR3nt: TGTGCCAGCTCGGAGGACAGGGGAAGAAATGAGCAGTTCTTC
CDR3aa: CASSEDRGRNEQFF

len: 16
d_gene: .
v_gene: TRBV19
abundance: .
j_gene: TRBJ1-2
CDR3nt: TGTGCCAGTAGTATAGATCTTGCGGGACTTGGAGATGGCTACACCTTC
CDR3aa: CASSIDLAGLGDGYTF

len: 13
d_gene: TRBD1
v_gene: TRBV19
abundance: .
j_gene: TRBJ2-7
CDR3nt: TGTGCCAGTAGCACCGGGACAGCACACGAGCAGTACTTC
CDR3aa: CASSTGTAHEQYF

len: 13
d_gene: .
v_gene: TRBV12-3/TRBV12-4
abundance: .
j_gene: TRBJ1-4
CDR3nt: TGTGCCAGCAGTTTGGGGCGGGACGAAAAACTGTTTTTT
CDR3aa: CASSLGRDEKLFF

len: 14
d_gene: TRBD2
v_gene: TRBV7-9
abundance: .
j_gene: TRBJ2-7
CDR3nt: TGTGCCAGCAGCTCGGGACTAGCGGGAGTAGAGCAGTACTTC
CDR3aa: CASSSGLAGVEQYF